The present T cell receptor (beta chain) was sequenced within a study of T cells in Graves' hyperthyroidism and ophthalmopathy. About the study: Staff took peripheral blood when the initial diagnosis was made, before any treatment began. General observations from the study: Within blood appeared most thyroid clonotypes that had expanded above 0.001.

TCR beta CDR3 sequences were amplified from RNA transcripts. RT-PCR in the first round (using the HTBI primer set) targeted the TCR CDR3. One entry per CDR3 protein results from TCRdb running MiXCR on the multiplex PCR reads. The sample lists under 800,000 distinct CDR3 sequences; approximately 14% were seen once. Across 18 months, stable Graves' hyperthyroidism was marked by no progression to ophthalmopathy. Unmatched junction bases numbered 6, after V lost 5 bases and J lost 7 bases. CDR1 is SNHLY and CDR2 is FYNNEI in the germline V gene. The CDR3 loop spans 15 amino acids. As to this clonotype: Its antigen is as yet unknown.

The sequence was collected from a woman aged 18-29 years with Graves' hyperthyroidism. Sequenced input: blood. V is TRBV2 and J is TRBJ1-6, with 9 bases aligning to TRBD1. The CDR3 bases are TGTGCCAGCAGTCGCGCTGACAGGGGGAATTCACCCCTCCACTTT. Translating it yields CASSRADRGNSPLHF.